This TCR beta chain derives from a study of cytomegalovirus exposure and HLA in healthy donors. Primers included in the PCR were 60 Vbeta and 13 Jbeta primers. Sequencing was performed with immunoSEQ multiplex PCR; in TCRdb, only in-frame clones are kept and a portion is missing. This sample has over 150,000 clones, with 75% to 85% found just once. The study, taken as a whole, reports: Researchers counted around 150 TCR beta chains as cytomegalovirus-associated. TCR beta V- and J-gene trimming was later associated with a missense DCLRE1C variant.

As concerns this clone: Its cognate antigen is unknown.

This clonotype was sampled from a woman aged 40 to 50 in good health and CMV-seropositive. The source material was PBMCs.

CDR3 residues: CASSITATSGLSTDTQYF. DNA of the CDR3: TGTGCCAGTAGTATCACAGCAACTAGCGGGTTGAGCACAGATACGCAGTATTTT. The chain uses TRBV19 and TRBJ2-3, with 9 bases identical to TRBD2. Germline loops: CDR1 LNHDA, CDR2 SQIVND (reference sequence). The CDR3 is made up of 18 amino acids. V lost 3 bases, J lost 0 bases, and 10 bases stayed unmatched. Full variable domain (missing parts from reference TRBV19 and TRBJ2-3): DGGITQSPKYLFRKEGQNVTLSCEQNLNHDAMYWYRQDPGQGLRLIYYSQIVNDFQKGDIAEGYSVSREKKESFPLTVTSAQKNPTAFYLCASSITATSGLSTDTQYFGPGTRLTVL.